Below, 10 T cell receptor beta chains from the same sample are listed, as sequenced in a study of T cell responses to AZD1222 COVID-19 vaccine. Data came from immunoSEQ multiplex PCR; TCRdb stores just in-frame clones and leaves some out. The profile shows about 190,000 clones, around 92% of them singletons. Sequencing used peripheral blood, obtained on day 0 of AZD1222 vaccination. These receptors were taken from an adult in good health.

CDR3 nucleotides: TGTGCCAGCAAAGGGGGCGCGGGGTCTTACAATGAGCAGTTCTTC. The encoded protein is CASKGGAGSYNEQFF. V gene TRBV19 combines with J gene TRBJ2-1, with D maybe TRBD1 (7 bases). Germline CDR1 is LNHDA and CDR2 is SQIVND (reference sequence). Trimming took 9 bases from V and 4 from J, leaving 19 bases between them. The CDR3 loop spans 15 amino acids.

V is TRBV14 and J is TRBJ2-7; unclear D gene. Looked up from germline, CDR1 is SGHDN and CDR2 is FVKESK. Trimming took 4 bases from V and 6 from J, leaving 10 bases between them. The CDR3 spans 12 residues. The CDR3 spells CASSRGPREQYF. The CDR3 DNA follows: TGTGCCAGCAGCCGAGGTCCCCGCGAGCAGTACTTC.

The chain employs TRBV29-1 and TRBJ1-3, with D hard to call. The V gene's germline CDR1 is SQVTM and CDR2 ANQGSEA. This CDR3 has 13 residues. V shed 7 bases and J shed 1 base, with 11 bases lying between them. The CDR3 sequence is CSARLPSGNTIYF. DNA for the CDR3: TGCAGCGCCCGCTTGCCGTCTGGAAACACCATATATTTT.

The gene calls are TRBV28 and TRBJ1-1, with D perhaps matching TRBD1 (5 bases). The CDR3 totals 16 residues. The germline V gene encodes CDR1 MDHEN and CDR2 SYDVKM. Trimming stripped 2 bases from V and 1 base from J, with 14 bases between. CDR3 protein: CASSLPGRVPNTEAFF. Written as DNA, the CDR3 is TGTGCCAGCAGTTTACCGGGACGGGTACCGAACACTGAAGCTTTCTTT. The complete variable domain, with remaining parts taken from reference TRBV28 and TRBJ1-1, reads DVKVTQSSRYLVKRTGEKVFLECVQDMDHENMFWYRQDPGLGLRLIYFSYDVKMKEKGDIPEGYSVSREKKERFSLILESASTNQTSMYLCASSLPGRVPNTEAFFGQGTRLTVV.

This clone was found once. V usage is TRBV3-1 (or the pseudogene TRBV3-2) and J usage is TRBJ1-3, with a tentative D call TRBD1 (5 bases). Germline CDR1 and CDR2: LGHDT and YNNKEL (reference sequence). The V gene lost 4 bases and the J gene lost 2 bases, with 9 bases spanning the gap. The CDR3 totals 14 residues. The CDR3 loop is CASSRRGAGNTIYF. The CDR3 DNA sequence: TGTGCCAGCAGCCGCCGGGGCGCTGGAAACACCATATATTTT.

The chain joins TRBV15 to TRBJ2-3, with TRBD2 identical over 7 bases. This CDR3 has 16 residues. With 0 bases clipped from V and 5 bases from J, the junction kept 8 bases outside the gene matches. Looked up from germline, CDR1 is LNHNV and CDR2 is YYDKDF (reference sequence). The CDR3 spells CATSRDRGSREDTQYF. Written as DNA, the CDR3 is TGTGCCACCAGCAGAGATCGCGGGAGTAGGGAAGATACGCAGTATTTT.

V and J are TRBV4-1 and TRBJ1-1, with 7 bases that match TRBD1. With 6 bases clipped from V and 11 bases from J, the junction kept 12 bases outside the gene matches. CDR3 length equals 13 residues. The germline V gene has CDR1 MGHRA and CDR2 YSYEKL. CDR3 sequence reads: CASRGLGGGFAFF. In DNA, the CDR3 is TGCGCCAGCAGAGGCTTAGGGGGCGGATTTGCTTTCTTT.

The gene calls are TRBV5-1 and TRBJ2-1; D gene uncertain. This CDR3 is built from 12 residues. V lost 1 base and J 7 bases, leaving 6 bases between the germline ends. Germline V gene lookup returns CDR1 SGHRS and CDR2 YFSETQ. The CDR3 here is CASSLRQNEQFF. CDR3 in DNA: TGCGCCAGCAGCTTGCGGCAGAATGAGCAGTTCTTC. The full variable domain, in which reference TRBV5-1 and TRBJ2-1 provide the parts outside the CDR3, is KAGVTQTPRYLIKTRGQQVTLSCSPISGHRSVSWYQQTPGQGLQFLFEYFSETQRNKGNFPGRFSGRQFSNSRSEMNVSTLELGDSALYLCASSLRQNEQFFGPGTRLTVL.

This clone occurred a few times. The chain combines TRBV7-6 with TRBJ2-7; no firm D call. This CDR3 region has 13 residues. Germline V gene data show CDR1 as SGHVS and CDR2 as FNYEAQ. The V gene lost 5 bases and the J gene lost 3 bases, with 11 bases spanning the gap. CDR3 residues: CASSQTEIYEQYF. The CDR3 bases are TGTGCCAGCAGCCAAACAGAGATCTACGAGCAGTACTTC. The whole variable domain, remainder taken from reference TRBV7-6 and TRBJ2-7, is GAGVSQSPRYKVTKRGQDVALRCDPISGHVSLYWYRQALGQGPEFLTYFNYEAQQDKSGLPNDRFSAERPEGSISTLTIQRTEQRDSAMYRCASSQTEIYEQYFGPGTRLTVT.

This rearrangement joins TRBV27 to TRBJ2-1; TRBD1 aligns across 8 bases. This CDR3 is built from 15 residues. Losses at the gene ends were 1 base for V and 7 bases for J; bases not matched to a gene: 6. Germline V lookup: CDR1 MNHEY, CDR2 SMNVEV (reference sequence). CDR3 sequence reads: CASSLFQGAQNEQFF. CDR3 in DNA: TGTGCCAGCAGTTTATTTCAGGGGGCGCAGAATGAGCAGTTCTTC.